These 20 T cell receptor beta chains originate from one sample sequenced in a study of read filtering for tumor transcriptome and immune sequencing. Molecular barcoded adaptors covering alpha/delta and beta/gamma chains were used on roughly 400 ng RNA. TCRdb re-analysed the reads in MiXCR, keeping a single row per CDR3 protein. Here the sample spans roughly 61,000 distinct CDR3 sequences, 12% being singletons. Sequenced: a population of CD138-negative cells sorted from bone marrow. These receptors were taken from a donor at least 40 years old with multiple myeloma.

This clonotype was counted ten times or more. The chain is built from TRBV29-1 and TRBJ2-5; no reliable D call. CDR1 and CDR2 (germline): SQVTM, ANQGSEA. V lost 8 bases and J 5 bases, leaving 18 bases between the germline ends. This CDR3 contains 13 residues. CDR3 in amino acids: CSLFRISTETQYF. In DNA form, the CDR3 reads TGCAGCCTCTTTAGAATCTCGACCGAGACCCAGTACTTC.

This clonotype has at least ten counts. The chain couples TRBV19 to TRBJ2-2; 13 bases line up with TRBD2. The trim removed 4 bases at V and 0 bases at J, leaving 5 bases unmatched. The CDR3 is 18 residues long. Looked up from germline, CDR1 is LNHDA and CDR2 is SQIVND (reference sequence). CDR3 sequence (DNA): TGTGCCAGTAGTACGGGACTAGCGGGGAGTGCGAACACCGGGGAGCTGTTTTTT. Protein product: CASSTGLAGSANTGELFF.

The V and J genes are TRBV5-1 and TRBJ2-1; TRBD1 agrees at 8 bases. The ends lost 4 bases at V and 2 bases at J; junction bases unmatched: 5. The germline V gene has CDR1 SGHRS and CDR2 YFSETQ. The CDR3 extends over 15 amino acids. In nucleotides, the CDR3 is TGCGCCAGCAGCGAAAGACAGGGGACCTACAATGAGCAGTTCTTC. It codes for CASSERQGTYNEQFF.

This clonotype was seen ten or more times. This chain links TRBV2 with TRBJ2-1; 9 bases fit TRBD1. This CDR3 has 13 amino acids. The germline CDR1 and CDR2 sequences are SNHLY and FYNNEI. The V and J ends lost 7 bases and 5 bases, in that order; junction bases with no gene match: 3. This CDR3 reads CASNRDRDNEQFF. The CDR3 DNA is TGTGCCAGCAACCGGGACAGGGACAATGAGCAGTTCTTC.

In this sample, this clonotype turned up many times. The rearrangement links TRBV4-1 to TRBJ2-3; D is undetermined. The V gene's germline CDR1 is MGHRA and CDR2 YSYEKL. This CDR3 comprises 13 residues. V was trimmed by 5 bases and J by 2 bases, leaving 8 bases between them. Here the CDR3 DNA reads TGCGCCAGCAGCTTTATTAACACAGATACGCAGTATTTT. Translated, it gives CASSFINTDTQYF.

This clonotype was counted ten times or more. V is TRBV4-1 and J is TRBJ2-7; D perhaps matches TRBD2 (7 bases). The V end lost 5 bases, the J end lost 3 bases, and 17 bases lay between the germline ends. Germline CDR1 MGHRA, CDR2 YSYEKL. The CDR3 contains 15 residues. The CDR3 here is CASSDRDGGLYEQYF. The CDR3 coding sequence is TGCGCCAGCAGCGACCGGGACGGGGGGCTCTACGAGCAGTACTTC.

This clonotype was seen many times. This chain links TRBV19 with TRBJ2-5, with D possibly called TRBD1 or TRBD2 (5 bases each). There are 16 residues in the CDR3. The V end was cut by 5 bases, the J end by 5 bases, with 21 bases between. The germline CDR1 and CDR2 sequences are LNHDA and SQIVND (reference sequence). The CDR3 loop is CASSGSGTLGFETQYF. The CDR3 DNA follows: TGTGCCAGTAGTGGATCCGGGACCTTGGGGTTCGAGACCCAGTACTTC.

This clonotype appeared many times. The chain joins TRBV7-2 to TRBJ1-4; no reliable D call. With 5 bases removed from V and 0 bases from J, the gap between germline ends came to 10 bases. Germline CDR1 and CDR2: SGHTA and FQGNSA. The CDR3 totals 15 residues. CDR3 amino acids: CASSPPESTNEKLFF. In DNA form, the CDR3 reads TGTGCCAGCAGCCCGCCGGAGTCAACTAATGAAAAACTGTTTTTT.

On this clonotype itself: Given a much more abundant clone one base away, this may be a read error. V usage is TRBV14 and J usage is TRBJ2-3; D unclear. Germline V gene sequence: CDR1 SGHDN, CDR2 FVKESK. This CDR3 contains 12 residues. The V gene lost 6 bases and the J gene lost 8 bases, with 12 bases spanning the gap. The CDR3 DNA reads TGTGCCAGCAGTCAAAATGGAGTTACGCAGTATTTT. Residues: CASSQNGVTQYF.

This clonotype was counted between two and nine times. A junction end diverges from the germline sequence, so it may reflect a read error. The gene calls are TRBV12-3 or TRBV12-4 and TRBJ2-1; D is undetermined. The CDR3 has 11 residues. In DNA form, the CDR3 reads TGTGCCAGCAGTTTTGGAAATGGGCAGTTCTTC. The encoded protein is CASSFGNGQFF.

This clonotype was counted ten times or more. The CDR3 sequence: CASSQSLASGIQYF. The CDR3 region has the DNA TGTGCCAGCAGCCAATCATTGGCGTCGGGCATTCAGTACTTC. The chain links TRBV14 to TRBJ2-4, with D hard to call. Trimming left V 2 bases short and J 9 bases short, with 14 bases between. From germline, CDR1 is SGHDN and CDR2 FVKESK. This CDR3 is 14 amino acids long.

Many counts were recorded for this clonotype. V usage is TRBV15 and J usage is TRBJ2-2; TRBD2 matches at 8 bases. V dropped 5 bases and J dropped 4; count of bases not matched to a gene: 9. Germline lookup yields CDR1 LNHNV and CDR2 YYDKDF (reference sequence). The CDR3 is made up of 16 amino acids. CDR3 sequence reads: CATSRSGGVTTGELFF. For the CDR3, the DNA is TGTGCCACCAGCCGATCCGGGGGGGTTACCACCGGGGAGCTGTTTTTT.

This clonotype was detected ten times or more. The CDR3 sequence: CASTKPGRTILRSEQFF. CDR3 nucleotide sequence: TGTGCCAGCACCAAACCCGGCCGGACTATCTTGAGGAGTGAGCAGTTCTTC. The genes are TRBV7-8 and TRBJ2-1, with D perhaps matching TRBD2 (6 bases). V shed 7 bases and J shed 9 bases, with 28 bases lying between them. The CDR3 contains 17 residues. Per germline, CDR1 SGHVS and CDR2 FQNEAQ.

Details on this clonotype: The junction and the germline gene differ at one end; a read error may be behind it. The gene calls are TRBV7-9 and TRBJ2-7, with 10 nucleotides matching TRBD1. Germline loops: CDR1 SEHNR, CDR2 FQNEAQ (reference sequence). This CDR3 is built from 18 residues. The CDR3 sequence is CASAGPMRRGQGVYGQYF. The CDR3 bases are TGTGCCAGCGCAGGCCCCATGCGCAGAGGACAGGGGGTCTACGGGCAGTACTTC.

This clonotype was seen only a few times. This rearrangement joins TRBV29-1 to TRBJ2-2; no firm D call. Trimming removed 1 base at V and 3 bases at J, with 9 bases between. CDR1 is SQVTM and CDR2 is ANQGSEA in the germline V gene. The CDR3 length is 14 residues. CDR3 DNA sequence: TGCAGCGTTGAAGTGGATCCCGACACCGGGGAGCTGTTTTTT. It specifies CSVEVDPDTGELFF.

Many counts were recorded for this clonotype. The gene calls are TRBV20-1 and TRBJ1-1, with D perhaps matching TRBD1 (6 bases). Germline V gene data show CDR1 as DFQATT and CDR2 as SNEGSKA (reference sequence). This CDR3 is 14 amino acids long. V gave up 3 bases and J gave up 6 bases, with 17 bases separating them. The chain's CDR3 is CSARMRQDHSEAFF. The CDR3 DNA follows: TGCAGTGCTAGGATGCGACAGGACCATTCTGAAGCTTTCTTT.

This clonotype has ten or more counts. The V call is TRBV20-1, the J call TRBJ1-5; unclear D gene. Trimming removed 5 bases from V and 0 bases from J, with 14 bases in between. The germline V gene encodes CDR1 DFQATT and CDR2 SNEGSKA (reference sequence). The CDR3 contains 15 residues. The CDR3 protein is CSAPRRDTSNQPQHF. In nucleotides, the CDR3 is TGCAGTGCTCCTAGGAGGGATACTAGCAATCAGCCCCAGCATTTT.

This clonotype has at least ten counts. The chain couples TRBV6-5 to TRBJ1-2, with TRBD1 identical over 9 bases. This CDR3 region has 13 residues. From germline, CDR1 is MNHEY and CDR2 SVGAGI. V was clipped by 5 bases and J by 6 bases; unmatched bases: 4. For the CDR3, the DNA is TGTGCCAGCAGTACGACAGGGGGGAATGGCTACACCTTC. This gives the protein CASSTTGGNGYTF.

This clonotype was counted ten times or more. V is TRBV27 and J is TRBJ2-7; tentative D call: TRBD2 (5 bases). V was trimmed by 6 bases and J by 1 base, leaving 13 bases between them. The CDR3 length is 14 residues. Germline assignment: CDR1 MNHEY and CDR2 SMNVEV (reference sequence). The CDR3 DNA sequence: TGTGCCAGCAGCGACCGCTCGGGGTCCTACGAGCAGTACTTC. Amino acids: CASSDRSGSYEQYF.

This clonotype was recorded at least ten times. The CDR3 loop reads CASTRDITYEQYF. CDR3 nucleotide sequence: TGTGCCAGCACCAGAGACATCACCTACGAGCAGTACTTC. The chain joins TRBV12-3 or TRBV12-4 to TRBJ2-7; D is ambiguous. The CDR3 covers 13 residues. Trimming took off 7 bases at V and 2 bases at J, with 12 bases between the two ends.